The present TCR beta chain was sequenced within a study of identical twins. The study, taken as a whole, reports: Where beta out-of-frame sequences were concerned, excess twin sharing was weaker. Excess low generation probability was seen in twin-shared out-of-frame alpha sequences. Instead of following the same donors, the conclusions were based on cross-sectional statistical analysis.

TCRdb re-analysed the 5' RACE reads in MiXCR, keeping a single row per CDR3 protein. The table lists approximately 240,000 distinct CDR3 sequences, roughly 13% of them singletons, with approximately 10% in the top ten. Comments on this clonotype: Its antigen remains unidentified.

Sample: memory (CD45RO+) T cells sorted from blood. The TCR comes from a woman aged 18-29 years in good health.

CDR3: CSARFKGSNTGELFF. As DNA, the CDR3 is TGCAGTGCTAGATTCAAGGGATCGAACACCGGGGAGCTGTTTTTT. This chain uses TRBV20-1 with TRBJ2-2; no definite D call. V lost 2 bases to trimming and J lost 0 bases, with 10 bases between them. The CDR3 spans 15 residues. Per germline, CDR1 DFQATT and CDR2 SNEGSKA (reference sequence).